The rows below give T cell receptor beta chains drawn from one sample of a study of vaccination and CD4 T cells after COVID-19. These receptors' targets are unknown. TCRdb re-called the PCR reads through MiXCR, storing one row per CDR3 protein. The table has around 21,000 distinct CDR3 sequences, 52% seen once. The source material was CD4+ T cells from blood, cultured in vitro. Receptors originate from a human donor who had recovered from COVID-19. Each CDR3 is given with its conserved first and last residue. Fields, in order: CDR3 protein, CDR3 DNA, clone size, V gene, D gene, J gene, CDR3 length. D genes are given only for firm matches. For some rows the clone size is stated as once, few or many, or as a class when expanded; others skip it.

CDR3 protein: CASSPGGTNTGELFF
CDR3 DNA: TGTGCCAGTAGTCCAGGGGGCACGAACACCGGGGAGCTGTTTTTT
clone size: .
V gene: TRBV19
D gene: TRBD1
J gene: TRBJ2-2
CDR3 length: 15

CDR3 protein: CASSLADRMNTEAFF
CDR3 DNA: TGTGCCAGCAGCTTAGCCGACAGAATGAACACTGAAGCTTTCTTT
clone size: few
V gene: TRBV7-6
D gene: .
J gene: TRBJ1-1
CDR3 length: 15

CDR3 protein: CASSHGGGQGDGYGYTF
CDR3 DNA: TGTGCCAGCTCCCATGGAGGTGGACAGGGGGACGGCTATGGCTACACCTTC
clone size: .
V gene: TRBV28
D gene: TRBD1
J gene: TRBJ1-2
CDR3 length: 17

CDR3 protein: CASSRGGEQYF
CDR3 DNA: TGTGCCAGCAGCCGGGGCGGCGAGCAGTACTTC
clone size: once
V gene: TRBV28
D gene: .
J gene: TRBJ2-7
CDR3 length: 11

CDR3 protein: CAISVGDRSTF
CDR3 DNA: TGTGCCATCAGTGTTGGGGACAGGTCCACCTTC
clone size: few
V gene: TRBV10-3
D gene: TRBD1
J gene: TRBJ1-2
CDR3 length: 11

CDR3 protein: CSGLDSRTDTQYF
CDR3 DNA: TGCAGTGGTCTGGATTCTCGGACAGATACGCAGTATTTT
clone size: few
V gene: TRBV20-1
D gene: .
J gene: TRBJ2-3
CDR3 length: 13

CDR3 protein: CASSTPTVTRYGYTF
CDR3 DNA: TGTGCCAGTAGTACCCCTACCGTTACCCGCTATGGCTACACCTTC
clone size: few
V gene: TRBV19
D gene: .
J gene: TRBJ1-2
CDR3 length: 15

CDR3 protein: CASRAPASGAYEQYF
CDR3 DNA: TGTGCCAGCCGAGCCCCTGCTAGCGGAGCCTACGAGCAGTACTTC
clone size: few
V gene: TRBV11-3
D gene: TRBD2
J gene: TRBJ2-7
CDR3 length: 15

CDR3 protein: CATRGAASTDTQYF
CDR3 DNA: TGTGCCACCCGAGGGGCGGCTAGCACAGATACGCAGTATTTT
clone size: few
V gene: TRBV2
D gene: .
J gene: TRBJ2-3
CDR3 length: 14

CDR3 protein: CATTPTRAGVITGELFF
CDR3 DNA: TGTGCCACCACCCCAACCCGAGCGGGAGTTATCACCGGGGAGCTGTTTTTT
clone size: .
V gene: TRBV10-3
D gene: TRBD2
J gene: TRBJ2-2
CDR3 length: 17

CDR3 protein: CATSGNRVGGYTF
CDR3 DNA: TGTGCCACCAGTGGCAACAGGGTCGGTGGCTACACCTTC
clone size: .
V gene: TRBV24-1
D gene: .
J gene: TRBJ1-2
CDR3 length: 13

CDR3 protein: CASSYTGGTEAFF
CDR3 DNA: TGTGCCAGCAGTTATACGGGGGGCACTGAAGCTTTCTTT
clone size: few
V gene: TRBV11-2
D gene: .
J gene: TRBJ1-1
CDR3 length: 13

CDR3 protein: CASSPISTGKYGYTF
CDR3 DNA: TGTGCCAGTAGTCCAATTTCGACAGGGAAGTATGGCTACACCTTC
clone size: .
V gene: TRBV19
D gene: TRBD1
J gene: TRBJ1-2
CDR3 length: 15

CDR3 protein: CATSRDRADGSPLHF
CDR3 DNA: TGTGCCACCAGCAGAGATCGGGCAGATGGGTCACCCCTCCACTTT
clone size: .
V gene: TRBV15
D gene: .
J gene: TRBJ1-6
CDR3 length: 15

CDR3 protein: CASSQAGNTIYF
CDR3 DNA: TGCGCCAGCAGCCAAGCAGGAAACACCATATATTTT
clone size: .
V gene: TRBV4-1
D gene: .
J gene: TRBJ1-3
CDR3 length: 12

CDR3 protein: CASSILRGTGTHEQYF
CDR3 DNA: TGTGCCAGTAGTATTCTACGTGGGACAGGGACCCACGAGCAGTACTTC
clone size: .
V gene: TRBV19
D gene: TRBD1
J gene: TRBJ2-7
CDR3 length: 16

CDR3 protein: CAWSVPGPGGDQPQHF
CDR3 DNA: TGTGCCTGGAGTGTTCCAGGGCCAGGGGGGGACCAGCCCCAGCATTTT
clone size: .
V gene: TRBV30
D gene: TRBD1
J gene: TRBJ1-5
CDR3 length: 16

CDR3 protein: CASRSTGGAGELFF
CDR3 DNA: TGTGCCAGCAGGTCGACAGGGGGGGCCGGGGAGCTGTTTTTT
clone size: .
V gene: TRBV11-2
D gene: TRBD1
J gene: TRBJ2-2
CDR3 length: 14